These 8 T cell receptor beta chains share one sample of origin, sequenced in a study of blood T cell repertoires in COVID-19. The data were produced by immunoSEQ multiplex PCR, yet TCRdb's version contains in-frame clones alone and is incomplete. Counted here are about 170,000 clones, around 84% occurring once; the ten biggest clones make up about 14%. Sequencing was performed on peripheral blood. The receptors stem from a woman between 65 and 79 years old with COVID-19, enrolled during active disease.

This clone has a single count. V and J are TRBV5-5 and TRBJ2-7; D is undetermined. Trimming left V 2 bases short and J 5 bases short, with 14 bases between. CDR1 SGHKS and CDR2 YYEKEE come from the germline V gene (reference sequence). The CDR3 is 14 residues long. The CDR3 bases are TGTGCCAGCAGCTTAGGCCAGCACAGTCACGAGCAGTACGTC. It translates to CASSLGQHSHEQYV.

CDR3 in DNA: TGTGCCAGCAGCCAAGGGGCTTCGAACAACAATGAGCAGTTCTTC. Residues: CASSQGASNNNEQFF. V gene TRBV14 combines with J gene TRBJ2-1; D is ambiguous. Germline assignment: CDR1 SGHDN and CDR2 FVKESK. This CDR3 has 15 residues. Trimming took off 1 base at V and 5 bases at J, with 12 bases between the two ends.

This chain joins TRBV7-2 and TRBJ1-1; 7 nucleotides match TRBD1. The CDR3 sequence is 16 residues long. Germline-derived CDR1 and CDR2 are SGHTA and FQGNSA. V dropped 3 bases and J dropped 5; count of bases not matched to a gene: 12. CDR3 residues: CASSFIGTGEWTEAFF. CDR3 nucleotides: TGTGCCAGCAGCTTCATAGGAACAGGGGAGTGGACTGAAGCTTTCTTT.

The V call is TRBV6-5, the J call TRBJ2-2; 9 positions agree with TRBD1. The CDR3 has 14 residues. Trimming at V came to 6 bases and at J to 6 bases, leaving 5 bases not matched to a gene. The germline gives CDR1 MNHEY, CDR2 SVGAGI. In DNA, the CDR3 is TGTGCCAGCAGGAGCGGGGACAGGGCCGGGGAGCTGTTTTTT. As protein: CASRSGDRAGELFF.

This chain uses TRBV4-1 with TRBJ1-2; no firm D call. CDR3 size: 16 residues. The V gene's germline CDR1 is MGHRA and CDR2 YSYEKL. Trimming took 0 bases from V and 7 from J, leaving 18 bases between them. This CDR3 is CASSQDETERIGGYTF. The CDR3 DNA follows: TGCGCCAGCAGCCAAGATGAAACAGAAAGAATAGGTGGCTACACCTTC.

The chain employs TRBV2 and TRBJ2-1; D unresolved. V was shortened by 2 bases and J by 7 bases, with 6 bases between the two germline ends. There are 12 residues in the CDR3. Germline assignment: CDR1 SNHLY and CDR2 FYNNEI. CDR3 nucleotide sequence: TGTGCCAGCAGTGAAAGCTTTAATGAGCAGTTCTTC. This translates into CASSESFNEQFF.

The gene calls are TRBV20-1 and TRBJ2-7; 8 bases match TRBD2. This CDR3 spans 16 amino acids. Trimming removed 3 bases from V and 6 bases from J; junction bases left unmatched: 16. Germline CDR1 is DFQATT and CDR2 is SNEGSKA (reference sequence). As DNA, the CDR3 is TGCAGTGCTAGTACAGCGGGAGCCACTTTTGGAGGCGAGCAGTACTTC. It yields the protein CSASTAGATFGGEQYF.

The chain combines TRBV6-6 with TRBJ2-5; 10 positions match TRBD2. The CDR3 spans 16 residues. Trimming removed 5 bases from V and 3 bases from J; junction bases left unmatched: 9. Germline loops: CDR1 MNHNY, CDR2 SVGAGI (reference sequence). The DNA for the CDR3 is TGTGCCAGCAGTCAAACACTAGCGGGAAGAGAAGAGACCCAGTACTTC. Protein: CASSQTLAGREETQYF.